This TCR beta chain was identified during a study of T cell repertoires in cytomegalovirus infection. The V segment lost 8 bases and the J segment 2 bases; nucleotides outside the gene matches: 10. Germline V gives CDR1 SGHTA, CDR2 FQGNSA. This CDR3 region has 15 residues. MiXCR, applied by TCRdb to the reads, yields one record per CDR3 protein. In the table there are about 100,000 distinct CDR3 sequences, more than 20% of which are singletons. For this clonotype: One base away lies a much larger clone, so this may be a sequencing read error.

The receptor was isolated from a human donor in good health (CMV status not recorded). Some clones in this sample may be carry-over from other donors' samples. Sequencing used CD8+ T cells from PBMCs. The genes are TRBV7-2 and TRBJ2-7; TRBD1 matches at 9 bases. This CDR3 reads CASGEGQGGTYEQYF. The CDR3 DNA sequence: TGTGCCAGCGGCGAGGGACAGGGAGGAACCTACGAGCAGTACTTC.